In its sample, the clone carrying this TCR beta chain was seen a few times. Its matching antigen is unknown. Treatment given: oral pan-JAK inhibitor, 5-10 mg twice daily. Peripheral blood and lesional scalp punch biopsies were taken from alopecia areata patients. This specimen comes from a study of CD8+ T cells in alopecia areata. Study-wide background: Percent of scalp involved defined treated patients' severity scores. Overall study findings and caveats: Administration of tofacitinib significantly diminished scalp clonality and expanded CD8+ clones within the top 100.

Once RNA had been extracted, it was reverse transcribed into cDNA to act as the sequencing template. Some clones are missing from TCRdb's copy, which holds only in-frame ones; the method was immunoSEQ multiplex PCR. This sample has 110,000 or so clones, with roughly three fifths found just once. The TCR sequence derives from a human donor with alopecia areata. The sequenced sample was CD4+ T cells sorted from blood, obtained at week 24, from a patient treated with tofacitinib.

The CDR3, as DNA: TGTGCCACCAGCAGGGAGGGGACCTTGAACACTGAAGCTTTCTTT. It translates to CATSREGTLNTEAFF. The chain joins TRBV15 to TRBJ1-1; possible D gene TRBD1, 5 bases. CDR1 is LNHNV and CDR2 is YYDKDF in the germline V gene (reference sequence). The length of the CDR3 is 15 residues. V lost 3 bases to trimming and J lost 0 bases, with 11 bases between them.